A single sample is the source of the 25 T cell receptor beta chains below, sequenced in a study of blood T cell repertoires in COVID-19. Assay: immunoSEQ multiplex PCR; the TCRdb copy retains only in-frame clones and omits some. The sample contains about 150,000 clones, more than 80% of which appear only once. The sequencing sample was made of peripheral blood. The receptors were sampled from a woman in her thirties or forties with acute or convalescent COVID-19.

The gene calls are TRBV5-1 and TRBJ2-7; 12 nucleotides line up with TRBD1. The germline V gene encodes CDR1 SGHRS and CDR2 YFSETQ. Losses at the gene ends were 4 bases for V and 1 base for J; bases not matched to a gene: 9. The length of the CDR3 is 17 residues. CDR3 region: CASSPGTGGVGSYEQYF. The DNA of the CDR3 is TGCGCCAGCAGCCCCGGGACAGGGGGCGTGGGGTCCTACGAGCAGTACTTC.

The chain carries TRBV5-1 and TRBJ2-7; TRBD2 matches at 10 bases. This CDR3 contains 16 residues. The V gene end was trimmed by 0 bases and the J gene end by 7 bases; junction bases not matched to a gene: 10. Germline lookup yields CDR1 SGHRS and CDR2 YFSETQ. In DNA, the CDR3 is TGCGCCAGCAGCTTGGATATAGCGGGAGGACGTCGGGAGCAGTACTTC. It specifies CASSLDIAGGRREQYF. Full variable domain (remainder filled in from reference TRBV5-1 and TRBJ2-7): KAGVTQTPRYLIKTRGQQVTLSCSPISGHRSVSWYQQTPGQGLQFLFEYFSETQRNKGNFPGRFSGRQFSNSRSEMNVSTLELGDSALYLCASSLDIAGGRREQYFGPGTRLTVT.

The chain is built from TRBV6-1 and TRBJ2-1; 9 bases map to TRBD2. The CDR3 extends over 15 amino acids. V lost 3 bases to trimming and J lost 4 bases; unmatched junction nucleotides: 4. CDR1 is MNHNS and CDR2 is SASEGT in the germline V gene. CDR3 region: CASSEGLALYNEQFF. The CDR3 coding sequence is TGTGCCAGCAGTGAGGGACTAGCCCTTTACAATGAGCAGTTCTTC.

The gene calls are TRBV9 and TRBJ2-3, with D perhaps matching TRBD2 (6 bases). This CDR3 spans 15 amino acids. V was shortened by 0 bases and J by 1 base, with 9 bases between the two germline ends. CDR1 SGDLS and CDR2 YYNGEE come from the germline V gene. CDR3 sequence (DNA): TGTGCCAGCAGCGTAGTGGAGGGGCGCACAGATACGCAGTATTTT. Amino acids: CASSVVEGRTDTQYF.

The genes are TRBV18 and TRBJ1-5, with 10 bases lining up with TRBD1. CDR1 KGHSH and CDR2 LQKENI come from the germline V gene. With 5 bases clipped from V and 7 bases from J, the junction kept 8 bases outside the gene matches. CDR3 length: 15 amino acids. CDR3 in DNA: TGTGCCAGCTCAGAGACAGGGGGCTACGGGCAGCCCCAGCATTTT. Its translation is CASSETGGYGQPQHF.

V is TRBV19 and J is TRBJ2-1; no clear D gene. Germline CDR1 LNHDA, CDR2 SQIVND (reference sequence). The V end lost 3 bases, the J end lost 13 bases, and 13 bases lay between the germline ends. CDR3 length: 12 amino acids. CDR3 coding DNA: TGTGCCAGTAGTATTAACCCGTTAGAACAGTTCTTC. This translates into CASSINPLEQFF. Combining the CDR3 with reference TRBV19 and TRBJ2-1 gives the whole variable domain DGGITQSPKYLFRKEGQNVTLSCEQNLNHDAMYWYRQDPGQGLRLIYYSQIVNDFQKGDIAEGYSVSREKKESFPLTVTSAQKNPTAFYLCASSINPLEQFFGPGTRLTVL.

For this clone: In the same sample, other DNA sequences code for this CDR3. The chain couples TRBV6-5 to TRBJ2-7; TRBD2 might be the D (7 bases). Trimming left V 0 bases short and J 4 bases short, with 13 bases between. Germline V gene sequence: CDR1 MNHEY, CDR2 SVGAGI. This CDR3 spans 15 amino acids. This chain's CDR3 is CASSYSGGLVYEQYF. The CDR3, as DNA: TGTGCCAGCAGTTACTCGGGGGGGCTAGTATACGAGCAGTACTTC.

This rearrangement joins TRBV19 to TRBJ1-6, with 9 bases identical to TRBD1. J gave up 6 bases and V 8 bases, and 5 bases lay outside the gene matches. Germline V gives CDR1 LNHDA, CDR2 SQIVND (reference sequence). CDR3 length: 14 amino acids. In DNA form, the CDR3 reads TGTGCCAGTGGACAGGGGCCTCGTAATTCACCCCTCCACTTT. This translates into CASGQGPRNSPLHF. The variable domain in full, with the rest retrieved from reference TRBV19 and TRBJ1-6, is DGGITQSPKYLFRKEGQNVTLSCEQNLNHDAMYWYRQDPGQGLRLIYYSQIVNDFQKGDIAEGYSVSREKKESFPLTVTSAQKNPTAFYLCASGQGPRNSPLHFGNGTRLTVT.

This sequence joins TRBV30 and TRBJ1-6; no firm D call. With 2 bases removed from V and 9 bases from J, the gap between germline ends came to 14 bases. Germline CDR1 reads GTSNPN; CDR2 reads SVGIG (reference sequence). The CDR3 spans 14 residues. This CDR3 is CAWSRGGTSSPLHF. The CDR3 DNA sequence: TGTGCCTGGAGTCGGGGAGGTACGAGTTCACCCCTCCACTTT.

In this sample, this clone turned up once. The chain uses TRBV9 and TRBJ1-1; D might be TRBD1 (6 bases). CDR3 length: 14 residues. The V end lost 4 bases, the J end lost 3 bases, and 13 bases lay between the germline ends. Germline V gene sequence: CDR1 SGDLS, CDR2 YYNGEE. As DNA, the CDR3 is TGTGCCAGCAGCCCCCGGGACACGTACACTGAAGCTTTCTTT. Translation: CASSPRDTYTEAFF.

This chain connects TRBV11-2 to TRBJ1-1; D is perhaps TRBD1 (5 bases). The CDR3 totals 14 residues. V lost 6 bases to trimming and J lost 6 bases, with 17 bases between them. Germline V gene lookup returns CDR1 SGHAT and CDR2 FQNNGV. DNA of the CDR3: TGTGCCAGCAGGCCAGGCAGGGTCTCGGCTGAAGCTTTCTTT. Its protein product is CASRPGRVSAEAFF.

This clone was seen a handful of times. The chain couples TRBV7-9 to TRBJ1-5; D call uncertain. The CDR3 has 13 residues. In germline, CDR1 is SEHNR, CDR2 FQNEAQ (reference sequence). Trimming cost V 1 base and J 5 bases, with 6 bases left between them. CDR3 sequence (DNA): TGTGCCAGCAGCTTAGGGTCGGATCAGCCCCAGCATTTT. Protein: CASSLGSDQPQHF.

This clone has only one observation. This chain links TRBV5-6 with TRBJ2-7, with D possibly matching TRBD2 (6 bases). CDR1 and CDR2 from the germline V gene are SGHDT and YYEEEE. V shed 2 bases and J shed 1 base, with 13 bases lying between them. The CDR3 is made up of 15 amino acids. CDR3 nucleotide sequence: TGTGCCAGCAGCTTCGGGGACTTTATTTCCTACGAGCAGTACTTC. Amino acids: CASSFGDFISYEQYF. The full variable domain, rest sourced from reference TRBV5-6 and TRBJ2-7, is DAGVTQSPTHLIKTRGQQVTLRCSPKSGHDTVSWYQQALGQGPQFIFQYYEEEERQRGNFPDRFSGHQFPNYSSELNVNALLLGDSALYLCASSFGDFISYEQYFGPGTRLTVT.

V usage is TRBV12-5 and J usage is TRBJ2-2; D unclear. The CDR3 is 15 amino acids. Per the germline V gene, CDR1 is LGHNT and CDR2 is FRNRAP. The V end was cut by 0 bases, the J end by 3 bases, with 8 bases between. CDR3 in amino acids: CASGLVVQYTGELFF. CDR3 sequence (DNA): TGTGCTAGTGGTTTGGTAGTTCAGTACACCGGGGAGCTGTTTTTT. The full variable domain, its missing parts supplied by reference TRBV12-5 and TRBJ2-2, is DARVTQTPRHKVTEMGQEVTMRCQPILGHNTVFWYRQTMMQGLELLAYFRNRAPLDDSGMPKDRFSAEMPDATLATLKIQPSEPRDSAVYFCASGLVVQYTGELFFGEGSRLTVL.

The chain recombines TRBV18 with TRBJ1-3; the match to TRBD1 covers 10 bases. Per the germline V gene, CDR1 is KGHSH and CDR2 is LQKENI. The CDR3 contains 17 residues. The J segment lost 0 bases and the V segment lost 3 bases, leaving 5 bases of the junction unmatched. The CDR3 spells CASSPTGGEVSGNTIYF. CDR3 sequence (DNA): TGTGCCAGCTCACCGACAGGGGGCGAGGTCTCTGGAAACACCATATATTTT.

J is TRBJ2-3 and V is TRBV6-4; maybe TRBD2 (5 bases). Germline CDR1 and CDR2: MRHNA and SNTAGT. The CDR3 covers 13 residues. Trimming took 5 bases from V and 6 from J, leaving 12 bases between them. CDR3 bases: TGTGCCAGCAGTCTAGAGACGGGGGATACGCAGTATTTT. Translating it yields CASSLETGDTQYF.

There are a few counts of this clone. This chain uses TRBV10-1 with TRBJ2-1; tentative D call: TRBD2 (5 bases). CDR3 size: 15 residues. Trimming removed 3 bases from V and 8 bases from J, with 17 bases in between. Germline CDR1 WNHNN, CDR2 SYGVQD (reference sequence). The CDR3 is CASSENPGRADEQFF. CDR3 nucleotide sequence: TGCGCCAGCAGTGAAAACCCGGGAAGAGCGGATGAGCAGTTCTTC.

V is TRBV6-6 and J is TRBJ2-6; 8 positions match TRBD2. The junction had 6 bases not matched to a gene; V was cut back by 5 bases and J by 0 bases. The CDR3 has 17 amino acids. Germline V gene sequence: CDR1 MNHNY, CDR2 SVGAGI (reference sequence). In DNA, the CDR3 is TGTGCCAGCAGTCAGACTAGCGACCCCTCTGGGGCCAACGTCCTGACTTTC. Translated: CASSQTSDPSGANVLTF.

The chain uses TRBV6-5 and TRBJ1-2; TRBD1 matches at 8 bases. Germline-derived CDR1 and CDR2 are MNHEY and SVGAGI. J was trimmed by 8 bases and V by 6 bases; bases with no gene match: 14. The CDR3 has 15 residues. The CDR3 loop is CASRPTHGTGNGYTF. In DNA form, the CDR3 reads TGTGCCAGCAGACCTACCCATGGGACAGGAAACGGCTACACCTTC.

The CDR3 nucleotides are TGTGCCAGCAGCCAAGCTGCCACCCAGCGGGGGGCCTACGAGCAGTACTTC. Translated, it gives CASSQAATQRGAYEQYF. The genes are TRBV4-2 and TRBJ2-7; 9 nucleotides match TRBD2. This CDR3 comprises 17 residues. Per germline, CDR1 LGHNA and CDR2 YNFKEQ. The ends lost 1 base at V and 2 bases at J; junction bases unmatched: 9.

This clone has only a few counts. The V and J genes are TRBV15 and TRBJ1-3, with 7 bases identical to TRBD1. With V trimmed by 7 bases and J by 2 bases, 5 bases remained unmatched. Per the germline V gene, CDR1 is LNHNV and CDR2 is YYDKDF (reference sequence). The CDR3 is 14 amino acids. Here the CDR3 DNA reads TGTGCCACCACCCCGGGACAGCCTGGAAACACCATATATTTT. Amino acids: CATTPGQPGNTIYF.

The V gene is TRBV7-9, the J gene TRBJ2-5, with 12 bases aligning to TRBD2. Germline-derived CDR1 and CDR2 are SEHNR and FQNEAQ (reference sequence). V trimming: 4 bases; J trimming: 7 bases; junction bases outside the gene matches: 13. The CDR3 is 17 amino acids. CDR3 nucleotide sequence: TGTGCCAGCAGCTCCACGCGACTAGCGGGGGATACAGTGACCCAGTACTTC. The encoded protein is CASSSTRLAGDTVTQYF.

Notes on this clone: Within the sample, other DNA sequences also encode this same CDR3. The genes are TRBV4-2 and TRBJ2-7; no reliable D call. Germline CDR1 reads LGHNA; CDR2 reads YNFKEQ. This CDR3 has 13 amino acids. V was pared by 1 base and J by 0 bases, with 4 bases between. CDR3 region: CASSQGLSYEQYF. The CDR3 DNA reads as TGTGCCAGCAGCCAAGGACTCTCCTACGAGCAGTACTTC.

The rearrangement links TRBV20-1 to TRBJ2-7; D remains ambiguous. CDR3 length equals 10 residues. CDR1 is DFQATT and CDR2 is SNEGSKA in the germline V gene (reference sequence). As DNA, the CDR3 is TGCAGGACTCGGTCCTACGAGCAGTACTTC. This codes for CRTRSYEQYF.

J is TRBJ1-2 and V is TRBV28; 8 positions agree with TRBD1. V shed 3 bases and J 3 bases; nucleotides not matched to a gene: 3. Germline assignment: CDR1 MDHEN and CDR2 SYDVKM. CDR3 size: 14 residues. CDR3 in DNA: TGTGCCAGCAGTTTTGCGACAGGGGACTATGGCTACACCTTC. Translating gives CASSFATGDYGYTF.